A single sample gave rise to the 3 T cell receptor beta chains below, sequenced in a study of regulatory T cells in long-lasting Graves disease. Library construction for TCR beta used iRepertoire HTBI primers and Arm-PCR of CDR3 regions. One entry per CDR3 protein results from TCRdb running MiXCR on the multiplex PCR reads. The data hold 400,000 to 550,000 distinct CDR3 sequences, with 16% observed a single time. The time point is: newly diagnosed GD, antithyroid drugs for less than 3 months. Extracted RNA from PBMCs served as the source of the TCR library. The same sample was also studied in work on T cells in Graves' hyperthyroidism and ophthalmopathy.

Here the sequenced sample was peripheral blood mononuclear cells (PBMCs), taken at new diagnosis, from a patient treated with antithyroid drugs. The receptors shown here come from a woman aged 25-40 years with Graves disease.

The chain uses TRBV5-1 and TRBJ1-3; maybe TRBD1 (5 bases). Germline V CDR1 and CDR2: SGHRS, YFSETQ. The CDR3 has 14 residues. Trimming took 5 bases from V and 0 from J, leaving 9 bases between them. CDR3 sequence: CASRVDSSGNTIYF. CDR3 bases: TGCGCCAGCAGGGTAGACAGCTCTGGAAACACCATATATTTT.

V and J are TRBV14 and TRBJ2-3, with 7 bases aligning to TRBD2. Germline V gives CDR1 SGHDN, CDR2 FVKESK. J lost 5 bases, V lost 0 bases, and 14 bases had no gene match. CDR3 length: 18 amino acids. For the CDR3, the DNA is TGTGCCAGCAGCCAAGACACACACGGCGGGGGAAGAGGAGATACGCAGTATTTT. This codes for CASSQDTHGGGRGDTQYF. The full variable domain, with the rest looked up from reference TRBV14 and TRBJ2-3, is EAGVTQFPSHSVIEKGQTVTLRCDPISGHDNLYWYRRVMGKEIKFLLHFVKESKQDESGMPNNRFLAERTGGTYSTLKVQPAELEDSGVYFCASSQDTHGGGRGDTQYFGPGTRLTVL.

There are a few counts of this clonotype. This CDR3 is CASSLGDFFQETQYF. The CDR3 nucleotides read TGCGCCAGCAGCTTGGGGGACTTCTTCCAAGAGACCCAGTACTTC. This chain uses TRBV5-1 with TRBJ2-5; D perhaps matches TRBD2 (6 bases). The V end lost 0 bases, the J end lost 1 base, and 10 bases lay between the germline ends. Germline V lookup: CDR1 SGHRS, CDR2 YFSETQ. The length of the CDR3 is 15 residues.